A single sample is the source of the 13 T cell receptor beta chains below, sequenced in a study of T cells after yellow fever vaccination (dated by TCRdb to the late 2010s). Interpreted using the paper, the treatment or condition label stands for: live attenuated yellow fever vaccine strain. Receptor libraries were prepared by 5' RACE. TCRdb shows the sequencer as Illumina HiSeq 2500. TCRdb reprocessed the public reads (quality trimming at Q25 with fastp, clone calling with MiXCR) and kept in-frame beta chains. Identical CDR3 protein sequences are pooled into one entry, listed with their most common genes and DNA. The sample table holds approximately 610,000 distinct CDR3 sequences, of which 17% were seen once. Jointly, the top ten make up 17% of the sample. The sequences come from PBMCs, collected 5 to 6 days after the first yellow fever vaccination. The receptors were sampled from a man aged 18-30 years who received the YFV17D yellow fever vaccine.

This clonotype was seen only a few times. V is TRBV5-1 and J is TRBJ1-5; perhaps TRBD1 as D (5 bases). The germline CDR1 and CDR2 sequences are SGHRS and YFSETQ. This CDR3 spans 15 amino acids. V lost 3 bases and J 6 bases, leaving 16 bases between the germline ends. The CDR3 loop reads CASSSEGGVGQPQHF. In DNA form, the CDR3 reads TGCGCCAGCAGCTCCGAGGGAGGGGTTGGTCAGCCCCAGCATTTT.

The V gene is TRBV6-1, the J gene TRBJ1-1, with a possible D match to TRBD1 (5 bases). The V gene lost 6 bases and the J gene lost 3 bases, with 11 bases spanning the gap. Per germline, CDR1 MNHNS and CDR2 SASEGT. The CDR3 has 13 amino acids. In nucleotides, the CDR3 is TGTGCCAGCAGGATTCGCAGGGACACTGAAGCTTTCTTT. Amino acids: CASRIRRDTEAFF.

The J gene is TRBJ1-4, the V gene TRBV7-2, with 8 bases aligning to TRBD1. V dropped 3 bases and J dropped 8; count of bases not matched to a gene: 5. The V gene's germline CDR1 is SGHTA and CDR2 FQGNSA. This CDR3 comprises 14 residues. The CDR3, as DNA: TGTGCCAGCAGCTTCAGGGGGCGAAAGGAAAAACTGTTTTTT. Encoded protein: CASSFRGRKEKLFF.

The chain uses TRBV20-1 and TRBJ1-6; a possible D gene is TRBD1 (6 bases). The CDR3 totals 14 residues. Germline CDR1 reads DFQATT; CDR2 reads SNEGSKA (reference sequence). V lost 4 bases and J 8 bases, leaving 15 bases between the germline ends. CDR3 in DNA: TGCAGTGCTATTGGAGGGGGAAATGATTCACCCCTCCACTTT. Its translation: CSAIGGGNDSPLHF.

This clonotype occurred a few times. V usage is TRBV24-1 and J usage is TRBJ1-2; no clear D gene. Germline CDR1 reads KGHDR; CDR2 reads SFDVKD. Trimming shortened V by 8 bases and J by 12 bases, and 15 bases separated the two germline ends. This CDR3 region has 11 residues. CDR3 region: CATIWVRQNTF. The CDR3 DNA reads as TGTGCCACCATCTGGGTCCGGCAGAACACCTTC.

This clonotype turned up a few times. The CDR3 bases are TGTGCCAGCAAAATGAACACCGGGGAGCTGTTTTTT. Protein: CASKMNTGELFF. The gene calls are TRBV27 and TRBJ2-2; D gene uncertain. This CDR3 comprises 12 residues. V shed 7 bases and J shed 1 base, with 4 bases lying between them. The germline CDR1 and CDR2 sequences are MNHEY and SMNVEV (reference sequence).

This clonotype was seen many times. In DNA form, the CDR3 reads TGCGCCAGCAGCCAAGAGGGCCGGGGTGGGAGCACTGAAGCTTTCTTT. It translates to CASSQEGRGGSTEAFF. The J gene is TRBJ1-1, the V gene TRBV4-1; D gene uncertain. The CDR3 has 16 amino acids. Looked up from germline, CDR1 is MGHRA and CDR2 is YSYEKL. The V end was cut by 0 bases, the J end by 4 bases, with 15 bases between.

This chain joins TRBV4-1 and TRBJ1-6, with D uncertain. The CDR3 extends over 15 amino acids. Germline V gene sequence: CDR1 MGHRA, CDR2 YSYEKL. V lost 4 bases to trimming and J lost 6 bases, with 13 bases between them. CDR3 sequence: CASSPPVGPNSPLHF. The CDR3 DNA reads TGCGCCAGCAGCCCCCCAGTAGGGCCTAATTCACCCCTCCACTTT.

In its sample, this clonotype was seen a few times. V usage is TRBV6-5 and J usage is TRBJ2-2, with D possibly matching TRBD2 (5 bases). Germline loops: CDR1 MNHEY, CDR2 SVGAGI. The V end lost 3 bases, the J end lost 4 bases, and 15 bases lay between the germline ends. This CDR3 has 16 residues. The CDR3 here is CASSYGRGSPTGELFF. The CDR3 nucleotides read TGTGCCAGCAGTTATGGGCGAGGGTCCCCCACCGGGGAGCTGTTTTTT.

This clonotype was observed a handful of times. This chain uses TRBV7-9 with TRBJ2-7; TRBD1 is a possible D gene (6 bases). The CDR3 length is 14 residues. V lost 5 bases and J 3 bases, leaving 14 bases between the germline ends. The germline CDR1 and CDR2 sequences are SEHNR and FQNEAQ (reference sequence). The CDR3 nucleotides read TGTGCCAGCAGCCCCAGTGCAGGGGACTACGAGCAGTACTTC. Protein sequence: CASSPSAGDYEQYF. Complete variable domain (other parts from reference TRBV7-9 and TRBJ2-7): DTGVSQNPRHKITKRGQNVTFRCDPISEHNRLYWYRQTLGQGPEFLTYFQNEAQLEKSRLLSDRFSAERPKGSFSTLEIQRTEQGDSAMYLCASSPSAGDYEQYFGPGTRLTVT.

This clonotype has ten or more counts. The rearrangement joins TRBV12-3 or TRBV12-4 to TRBJ1-2; D is undetermined. This CDR3 has 14 residues. Trimming left V 6 bases short and J 3 bases short, with 14 bases between. The CDR3: CASSYRPRDYGYTF. The CDR3 DNA is TGTGCCAGCAGCTACCGACCCCGAGACTATGGCTACACCTTC.

Only a few counts were recorded for this clonotype. The CDR3 sequence: CASSLAPRGEQFF. The DNA for the CDR3 is TGTGCCAGCAGTTTAGCCCCGAGAGGTGAGCAGTTCTTC. This rearrangement joins TRBV12-3 or TRBV12-4 to TRBJ2-1; D not resolved. The CDR3 totals 13 residues. Trimming removed 0 bases at V and 9 bases at J, with 9 bases between.

This clonotype has just a few counts. V usage is TRBV20-1 and J usage is TRBJ2-1; D may be TRBD2 (6 bases). The CDR3 is 15 amino acids. The germline V gene has CDR1 DFQATT and CDR2 SNEGSKA (reference sequence). Between the trimmed V and J ends, which lost 5 bases and 0 bases, there was a span of 14 bases. The CDR3 nucleotides read TGCAGTGCTGCCCGGGACTCCAGCTCCTACAATGAGCAGTTCTTC. It translates to CSAARDSSSYNEQFF.